Below, 30 T cell receptor beta chains from the same sample are listed, as sequenced in a study of T cell responses to AZD1222 COVID-19 vaccine. Using immunoSEQ multiplex PCR, the repertoire was profiled, and TCRdb retains in-frame clones only, with some absent. This sample has 130,000 to 150,000 clones, with approximately 90% found just once. This specimen consisted of peripheral blood, obtained on day 0 of MenACWY control vaccination. These receptors originate from an adult in good health.

The chain links TRBV28 to TRBJ2-2, with 7 bases matching TRBD2. The CDR3 covers 16 residues. V gave up 8 bases and J gave up 6 bases; unmatched junction bases: 15. From germline, CDR1 is MDHEN and CDR2 SYDVKM. The CDR3: CASLSAGTITAGELFF. DNA for the CDR3: TGTGCCAGCCTCTCTGCGGGGACTATTACAGCCGGGGAGCTGTTTTTT. Looking up the rest from reference TRBV28 and TRBJ2-2 gives the full variable domain: DVKVTQSSRYLVKRTGEKVFLECVQDMDHENMFWYRQDPGLGLRLIYFSYDVKMKEKGDIPEGYSVSREKKERFSLILESASTNQTSMYLCASLSAGTITAGELFFGEGSRLTVL.

The gene calls are TRBV29-1 and TRBJ2-1; TRBD2 aligns across 9 bases. Losses at the gene ends were 3 bases for V and 0 bases for J; bases not matched to a gene: 21. The CDR3 contains 21 residues. The germline V gene has CDR1 SQVTM and CDR2 ANQGSEA. CDR3 nucleotide sequence: TGCAGCGTTGAGGGAACTAGGGGGACTAGCAATCCCCGGAGCTCCTACAATGAGCAGTTCTTC. Protein: CSVEGTRGTSNPRSSYNEQFF.

The gene calls are TRBV3-1 (or the pseudogene TRBV3-2) and TRBJ1-2; D uncertain. The CDR3 spans 12 residues. V was cut by 1 base and J by 8 bases, with 8 bases left in between. Germline CDR1 is LGHDT and CDR2 is YNNKEL (reference sequence). The CDR3 loop reads CASSQGVKGYTF. DNA of the CDR3: TGTGCCAGCAGCCAAGGAGTAAAGGGCTACACCTTC.

The chain joins TRBV7-9 to TRBJ2-5; maybe TRBD2 (5 bases). V was trimmed by 5 bases and J by 7 bases, leaving 5 bases between them. The CDR3 contains 10 residues. Germline V gene data show CDR1 as SEHNR and CDR2 as FQNEAQ (reference sequence). CDR3 in DNA: TGTGCCAGCAGCCGGGGGACCCAGTACTTC. Its protein product is CASSRGTQYF.

The chain is built from TRBV6-6 and TRBJ1-1; 8 positions agree with TRBD1. Per the germline V gene, CDR1 is MNHNY and CDR2 is SVGAGI (reference sequence). Unmatched junction bases numbered 6, after V lost 6 bases and J lost 6 bases. The CDR3 spans 13 residues. CDR3 nucleotide sequence: TGTGCCAGCAGCCTAGGACAGGGAGCTGAAGCTTTCTTT. Protein: CASSLGQGAEAFF.

The chain joins TRBV3-1 (or the pseudogene TRBV3-2) to TRBJ1-2; TRBD1 matches 7 bases. The CDR3 is made up of 13 amino acids. V was clipped by 5 bases and J by 3 bases; unmatched bases: 3. Germline values: CDR1 LGHDT, CDR2 YNNKEL (reference sequence). CDR3 DNA sequence: TGTGCCAGCAGCGCCACAGGGGACTATGGCTACACCTTC. It is translated as CASSATGDYGYTF.

J is TRBJ1-2 and V is TRBV21-1. TRBV21-1 is designated a pseudogene. The CDR3 extends over 17 amino acids. The CDR3 is CASTAMGVSEPNYGYTF. DNA for the CDR3: TGTGCCAGCACCGCAATGGGGGTGAGTGAGCCTAACTATGGCTACACCTTC.

The V gene is TRBV19, the J gene TRBJ2-3, with 9 bases fitting TRBD1. The germline CDR1 and CDR2 sequences are LNHDA and SQIVND (reference sequence). The V gene end was trimmed by 7 bases and the J gene end by 4 bases; junction bases not matched to a gene: 12. CDR3 size: 16 residues. The CDR3 bases are TGTGCCAGTACCCCCAAACAGGGGGCGAATCCAGATACGCAGTATTTT. Its protein is CASTPKQGANPDTQYF.

CDR3 sequence reads: CASSVAPDGFYEQYF. CDR3 DNA sequence: TGTGCCAGCAGCGTAGCCCCGGACGGTTTCTACGAGCAGTACTTC. The chain couples TRBV9 to TRBJ2-7; D gene unclear. The CDR3 is 15 amino acids. Trimming left V 0 bases short and J 3 bases short, with 13 bases between. The germline V gene has CDR1 SGDLS and CDR2 YYNGEE.

The chain uses TRBV12-3 or TRBV12-4 and TRBJ1-1; no definite D call. This CDR3 has 11 amino acids. V dropped 7 bases and J dropped 1 base, with 4 bases sitting between them. The CDR3 DNA reads TGTGCCAGCAAGGAGAACACTGAAGCTTTCTTT. It is translated as CASKENTEAFF.

This clone has only one observation. The chain joins TRBV28 to TRBJ1-2; D is uncertain. CDR1 and CDR2 (germline): MDHEN, SYDVKM. The CDR3 totals 14 residues. Trimming pared 4 bases from V and 2 bases from J, leaving 11 bases between. CDR3 residues: CASSSAPPNYGYTF. CDR3 DNA: TGTGCCAGCAGTTCGGCACCCCCAAACTATGGCTACACCTTC.

The V call is TRBV21-1, the J call TRBJ2-7; the DNA was not compared with TRBD1, the D call given in the table. TRBV21-1 is termed a pseudogene. The CDR3 runs to 18 residues. The CDR3 sequence: CASIPCSGQGDNYYEQYF. The DNA for the CDR3 is TGTGCCAGCATCCCGTGCTCGGGACAGGGGGACAACTACTACGAGCAGTACTTC.

This chain uses TRBV7-2 with TRBJ1-2; D is undetermined. This CDR3 comprises 13 residues. Germline V gives CDR1 SGHTA, CDR2 FQGNSA. V shed 6 bases and J shed 5 bases, with 13 bases lying between them. CDR3 sequence reads: CASSPDGNYGYTF. The CDR3 DNA reads as TGTGCCAGCAGTCCGGACGGAAATTATGGCTACACCTTC. Combining the CDR3 with reference TRBV7-2 and TRBJ1-2 gives the whole variable domain GAGVSQSPSNKVTEKGKDVELRCDPISGHTALYWYRQSLGQGLEFLIYFQGNSAPDKSGLPSDRFSAERTGGSVSTLTIQRTQQEDSAVYLCASSPDGNYGYTFGSGTRLTVV.

The chain is built from TRBV6-1 and TRBJ1-5, with D unresolved. Germline assignment: CDR1 MNHNS and CDR2 SASEGT. Trimming pared 3 bases from V and 5 bases from J, leaving 11 bases between. The CDR3 spans 14 residues. The CDR3 protein is CASSEIGRDQPQHF. The CDR3 nucleotides read TGTGCCAGCAGTGAGATCGGACGGGATCAGCCCCAGCATTTT.

The CDR3 region is CASSAQGSYEQYF. The DNA of the CDR3 is TGTGCCAGCAGCGCGCAGGGTTCCTACGAGCAGTACTTC. The chain is built from TRBV9 and TRBJ2-7; a possible D gene is TRBD1 (5 bases). This CDR3 contains 13 residues. V was trimmed by 3 bases and J by 1 base, leaving 8 bases between them. Germline assignment: CDR1 SGDLS and CDR2 YYNGEE.

For the CDR3, the DNA is TGTGCCAGCAGCCCCTCCTACGAGCAGTACTTC. Translating it yields CASSPSYEQYF. The chain links TRBV7-9 to TRBJ2-7; unclear D gene. This CDR3 is 11 amino acids long. CDR1 is SEHNR, CDR2 FQNEAQ, per germline (reference sequence). Trimming left V 5 bases short and J 0 bases short, with 2 bases between. The full variable domain, with the rest looked up from reference TRBV7-9 and TRBJ2-7, is DTGVSQNPRHKITKRGQNVTFRCDPISEHNRLYWYRQTLGQGPEFLTYFQNEAQLEKSRLLSDRFSAERPKGSFSTLEIQRTEQGDSAMYLCASSPSYEQYFGPGTRLTVT.

The sample holds a few counts of this clone. The rearrangement links TRBV6-5 to TRBJ1-6; D is unclear. Germline assignment: CDR1 MNHEY and CDR2 SVGAGI. This CDR3 spans 15 amino acids. The V gene lost 6 bases and the J gene lost 2 bases, with 11 bases spanning the gap. In nucleotides, the CDR3 is TGTGCCAGCAGCCCCGTGAGGGCCTATAATTCACCCCTCCACTTT. Its translation is CASSPVRAYNSPLHF.

This rearrangement joins TRBV27 to TRBJ2-1; D unclear. Germline V lookup: CDR1 MNHEY, CDR2 SMNVEV (reference sequence). The CDR3 is 15 amino acids. The V and J ends lost 7 bases and 0 bases respectively, with 13 bases between them. CDR3 sequence (DNA): TGTGCCAGCACCCTACTCCCGAGCTCCTACAATGAGCAGTTCTTC. Protein product: CASTLLPSSYNEQFF.

J is TRBJ1-1 and V is TRBV7-9; TRBD1 is a possible D gene (6 bases). The CDR3 is 16 amino acids. Germline V gene lookup returns CDR1 SEHNR and CDR2 FQNEAQ (reference sequence). Trimming removed 3 bases at V and 1 base at J, with 15 bases between. DNA of the CDR3: TGTGCCAGCAGCTTCCGCCCAGGGGAGAGGAACACTGAAGCTTTCTTT. It specifies CASSFRPGERNTEAFF.

The chain joins TRBV18 to TRBJ1-4; D unclear. CDR1 and CDR2 from the germline V gene are KGHSH and LQKENI. Trimming took 6 bases from V and 2 from J, leaving 16 bases between them. This CDR3 region has 16 residues. The CDR3 sequence is CASSLNRPGTNEKLFF. CDR3 nucleotides: TGTGCCAGCTCCCTAAATAGACCGGGGACTAATGAAAAACTGTTTTTT.

The V gene is TRBV3-1 (or the pseudogene TRBV3-2), the J gene TRBJ1-1; perhaps TRBD1 as D (5 bases). The CDR3 runs to 13 residues. V was pared by 4 bases and J by 0 bases, with 6 bases between. Germline CDR1 is LGHDT and CDR2 is YNNKEL (reference sequence). The CDR3 bases are TGTGCCAGCAGCCTGGGGGTGAACACTGAAGCTTTCTTT. It translates to CASSLGVNTEAFF.

The genes are TRBV7-2 and TRBJ2-5; no clear D. Germline V gene lookup returns CDR1 SGHTA and CDR2 FQGNSA. The CDR3 is 16 residues long. The V end lost 1 base, the J end lost 5 bases, and 17 bases lay between the germline ends. The CDR3 sequence is CASSLGARLQTETQYF. The CDR3 DNA is TGTGCCAGCAGCTTAGGGGCAAGGCTTCAAACGGAGACCCAGTACTTC.

CDR3 amino acids: CASSQSNDIAGTQYF. The CDR3 bases are TGTGCCAGCAGCCAATCAAATGATATCGCGGGGACCCAGTACTTC. The chain links TRBV16 to TRBJ2-5, with D possibly TRBD2 on 5 matching bases. The CDR3 loop spans 15 amino acids. V gave up 0 bases and J gave up 7 bases, with 15 bases separating them. The germline gives CDR1 KGHSY, CDR2 FQNENV. The whole variable domain, remainder taken from reference TRBV16 and TRBJ2-5, is GEEVAQTPKHLVRGEGQKAKLYCAPIKGHSYVFWYQQVLKNEFKFLISFQNENVFDETGMPKERFSAKCLPNSPCSLEIQATKLEDSAVYFCASSQSNDIAGTQYFGPGTRLLVL.

V and J are TRBV6-1 and TRBJ1-5, with D unresolved. The CDR3 has 13 residues. Per germline, CDR1 MNHNS and CDR2 SASEGT. V lost 0 bases and J lost 7, with 7 bases in between. In DNA form, the CDR3 reads TGTGCCAGCAGTGAAGCGCTTCAGCAGCCCCAGCATTTT. Protein: CASSEALQQPQHF.

This chain uses TRBV6-5 with TRBJ1-4; possibly TRBD1 for D (5 bases). Germline V gene sequence: CDR1 MNHEY, CDR2 SVGAGI. The CDR3 runs to 14 residues. Trimming removed 6 bases at V and 3 bases at J, with 11 bases between. This chain's CDR3 is CASRRGEANEKLFF. CDR3 sequence (DNA): TGTGCCAGCAGGAGGGGCGAGGCTAATGAAAAACTGTTTTTT.

The chain employs TRBV29-1 and TRBJ2-1; D possibly corresponds to TRBD2 (6 bases). Germline V CDR1 and CDR2: SQVTM, ANQGSEA. The CDR3 extends over 15 amino acids. Trimming took 8 bases from V and 8 from J, leaving 25 bases between them. Written as DNA, the CDR3 is TGCAGCTCTTCCGGGACTCCGAACTTTAACGATGAGCAGTTCTTC. Protein product: CSSSGTPNFNDEQFF.

The chain links TRBV3-1 (or the pseudogene TRBV3-2) to TRBJ1-6, with D possibly matching TRBD1 (6 bases). Between the trimmed V and J ends, which lost 6 bases and 5 bases, there was a span of 8 bases. Germline assignment: CDR1 LGHDT and CDR2 YNNKEL (reference sequence). The CDR3 covers 13 residues. This chain's CDR3 is CASRAGDNSPLHF. The DNA for the CDR3 is TGTGCCAGCAGGGCAGGGGATAATTCACCCCTCCACTTT.

The rearrangement uses TRBV5-1 and TRBJ1-1, with TRBD1 as a possible D gene (6 bases). The germline V gene encodes CDR1 SGHRS and CDR2 YFSETQ. The CDR3 is 13 amino acids. Trimming removed 1 base from V and 5 bases from J, with 9 bases in between. Written as DNA, the CDR3 is TGCGCCAGCAGCTTGCAGGGGTGGACTGAAGCTTTCTTT. As protein: CASSLQGWTEAFF.

The V and J genes are TRBV6-5 and TRBJ1-4, with D possibly TRBD1 on 6 matching bases. The CDR3 is made up of 15 amino acids. Trimming pared 5 bases from V and 0 bases from J, leaving 10 bases between. Germline CDR1 reads MNHEY; CDR2 reads SVGAGI. In DNA form, the CDR3 reads TGTGCCAGCAGTCTCACAGGGACAACTAATGAAAAACTGTTTTTT. Its protein is CASSLTGTTNEKLFF.

This clone came up a few times. The chain combines TRBV6-4 with TRBJ2-1; the match to TRBD2 covers 8 bases. V gave up 3 bases and J gave up 4 bases; unmatched junction bases: 2. The germline V gene has CDR1 MRHNA and CDR2 SNTAGT. This CDR3 has 14 residues. CDR3 DNA: TGTGCCAGCAGTGAGCGGGGGGAATACAATGAGCAGTTCTTC. This sequence encodes CASSERGEYNEQFF.